The 27 T cell receptor beta chains below come from one sample, sequenced in a study of cytomegalovirus exposure and HLA in healthy donors. Profiled with immunoSEQ multiplex PCR; TCRdb holds only in-frame clones, not every one. This sample has about 140,000 clones, with about 83% found just once. What was sequenced was PBMCs. The source is a woman in her 30s in good health and CMV-seronegative.

J is TRBJ2-7 and V is TRBV20-1; maybe TRBD1 (5 bases). Trimming left V 4 bases short and J 4 bases short, with 8 bases between. The CDR3 has 11 residues. Germline values: CDR1 DFQATT, CDR2 SNEGSKA (reference sequence). CDR3 in amino acids: CSATGIYEQYF. CDR3 DNA: TGCAGTGCTACAGGGATTTACGAGCAGTACTTC.

The CDR3: CASSYHIGEGYEQYF. CDR3 in DNA: TGTGCCAGCAGTTACCATATCGGGGAGGGTTACGAGCAGTACTTC. The chain has TRBV6-5 and TRBJ2-7; the match to TRBD2 covers 7 bases. V trimming: 2 bases; J trimming: 4 bases; junction bases outside the gene matches: 8. The CDR3 totals 15 residues. Germline CDR1 MNHEY, CDR2 SVGAGI.

The V and J genes are TRBV2 and TRBJ1-2; 10 nucleotides match TRBD1. Looked up from germline, CDR1 is SNHLY and CDR2 is FYNNEI. The CDR3 contains 14 residues. The V segment lost 6 bases and the J segment 1 base; nucleotides outside the gene matches: 2. This CDR3 reads CASRGDRGNYGYTF. CDR3 in DNA: TGTGCCAGCAGGGGGGACAGGGGTAACTATGGCTACACCTTC.

About this clone itself: Compared with germline, one end of the junction differs, possibly owing to a read error. The CDR3 loop reads CASSRGLAGKQETQYF. The CDR3 DNA follows: TGTGCTAGCAGCCGTGGACTAGCGGGGAAGCAAGAGACCCAGTACTTC. The chain links TRBV7-7 to TRBJ2-5, with 12 bases identical to TRBD2. In germline, CDR1 is SSHAT, CDR2 FNYEAQ (reference sequence). The length of the CDR3 is 16 residues.

The gene calls are TRBV10-3 and TRBJ1-2; TRBD1 agrees at 8 bases. The CDR3 is made up of 16 amino acids. Germline V gene lookup returns CDR1 ENHRY and CDR2 SYGVKD. V lost 3 bases and J lost 5; bases outside the gene matches: 11. The CDR3 reads CAISDQGARASYGYTF. For the CDR3, the DNA is TGTGCCATCAGTGACCAGGGGGCGCGGGCCTCTTATGGCTACACCTTC.

This chain connects TRBV20-1 to TRBJ2-1, with a weak D call TRBD2 (5 bases). CDR1 DFQATT and CDR2 SNEGSKA come from the germline V gene (reference sequence). V was trimmed by 3 bases and J by 10 bases, leaving 7 bases between them. The CDR3 runs to 10 residues. The chain's CDR3 is CSAREREQFF. CDR3 DNA sequence: TGCAGTGCTAGGGAGCGGGAGCAGTTCTTC.

The chain couples TRBV6-1 to TRBJ2-7; tentative D call: TRBD1 (7 bases). The V and J ends lost 0 bases and 7 bases respectively, with 16 bases between them. This CDR3 contains 15 residues. Per germline, CDR1 MNHNS and CDR2 SASEGT. The CDR3, as DNA: TGTGCCAGCAGTGAAGCGCGGAGGGGGCGCGGGGAGCAGTACTTC. Amino acids: CASSEARRGRGEQYF.

This chain uses TRBV19 with TRBJ2-7; 8 bases align to TRBD1. Trimming removed 3 bases from V and 7 bases from J; junction bases left unmatched: 14. The germline V gene encodes CDR1 LNHDA and CDR2 SQIVND (reference sequence). This CDR3 has 16 amino acids. The CDR3 sequence: CASSIRWTGKAREQYF. The CDR3 DNA sequence: TGTGCCAGTAGTATTCGATGGACAGGGAAGGCGCGGGAGCAGTACTTC.

The rearrangement links TRBV5-6 to TRBJ2-1, with D possibly being TRBD2 (6 bases). V was clipped by 3 bases and J by 4 bases, with 20 bases between them. The length of the CDR3 is 17 residues. The germline CDR1 and CDR2 sequences are SGHDT and YYEEEE. The CDR3 DNA is TGTGCCAGCAGCTCACCGATACGGGGGTCAGTTTACAATGAGCAGTTCTTC. As protein: CASSSPIRGSVYNEQFF.

This chain links TRBV5-1 with TRBJ1-6; 7 positions agree with TRBD1. Germline-derived CDR1 and CDR2 are SGHRS and YFSETQ. The V segment lost 4 bases and the J segment 9 bases; nucleotides outside the gene matches: 7. CDR3 length: 14 residues. DNA for the CDR3: TGCGCCAGCAGCCCGGGACAGCCAACTTCACCCCTCCACTTT. This encodes CASSPGQPTSPLHF.

CDR3 nucleotides: TGTGCCAGCAGCCAGACCCGGACAGCTAATGAAAAACTGTTTTTT. It specifies CASSQTRTANEKLFF. This rearrangement joins TRBV7-2 to TRBJ1-4; TRBD1 is a possible D gene (6 bases). The V gene's germline CDR1 is SGHTA and CDR2 FQGNSA. This CDR3 is 15 amino acids long. Trimming pared 5 bases from V and 3 bases from J, leaving 13 bases between.

Here the CDR3 DNA reads TGTGCCAGCAGAACGCGCGGAACAGGGGGCTGGGAAAAACTGTTTTTT. Translating it yields CASRTRGTGGWEKLFF. The chain joins TRBV25-1 to TRBJ1-4, with 9 bases lining up with TRBD1. The V gene's germline CDR1 is MGHDK and CDR2 SYGVNS. V shed 6 bases, J shed 8 bases, and the junction held 13 bases outside the gene matches. This CDR3 has 16 residues.

The CDR3 here is CASSLGGHTDTQYF. The CDR3 DNA sequence: TGCGCCAGCAGCTTGGGGGGACACACAGATACGCAGTATTTT. The chain links TRBV5-1 to TRBJ2-3; D is possibly TRBD1 (6 bases). The V end lost 0 bases, the J end lost 2 bases, and 7 bases lay between the germline ends. The CDR3 is 14 residues long. Germline assignment: CDR1 SGHRS and CDR2 YFSETQ.

The gene calls are TRBV5-1 and TRBJ2-7, with D possibly being TRBD2 (5 bases). Germline values: CDR1 SGHRS, CDR2 YFSETQ. CDR3 size: 13 residues. V was shortened by 5 bases and J by 2 bases, with 11 bases between the two germline ends. The chain's CDR3 is CASRRTGPYEQYF. DNA of the CDR3: TGCGCCAGCAGGAGGACTGGCCCCTACGAGCAGTACTTC.

The chain uses TRBV19 and TRBJ1-5; D remains ambiguous. The CDR3 sequence is 15 residues long. V was shortened by 7 bases and J by 2 bases, with 15 bases between the two germline ends. Germline CDR1 LNHDA, CDR2 SQIVND (reference sequence). CDR3 in amino acids: CASIKVYSGNQPQHF. The CDR3 DNA reads TGTGCCAGTATCAAGGTGTATAGCGGCAATCAGCCCCAGCATTTT.

The chain recombines TRBV18 with TRBJ2-7; 12 bases are shared with TRBD1. The CDR3 is 17 residues long. CDR1 KGHSH and CDR2 LQKENI come from the germline V gene. After removal of 4 bases from V and 5 bases from J, the junction contained 12 bases not matched to a gene. CDR3 nucleotides: TGTGCCAGCTCACGACGGGGGGACAGGGGGCTAAGGGACGAGCAGTACTTC. Translating gives CASSRRGDRGLRDEQYF.

The chain uses TRBV7-6 and TRBJ1-4; D unresolved. The V end was cut by 1 base, the J end by 4 bases, with 13 bases between. Germline loops: CDR1 SGHVS, CDR2 FNYEAQ. This CDR3 contains 16 residues. CDR3 nucleotides: TGTGCCAGCAGCTTAGAGCTAGGTCTGGGTAATGAAAAACTGTTTTTT. Protein product: CASSLELGLGNEKLFF.

The sample holds a few counts of this clone. The rearrangement links TRBV10-1 to TRBJ2-1, with 8 bases that match TRBD2. This CDR3 has 15 amino acids. Germline-derived CDR1 and CDR2 are WNHNN and SYGVQD (reference sequence). V gave up 3 bases and J gave up 4 bases; unmatched junction bases: 5. CDR3 protein: CASSDTGGNYNEQFF. The CDR3 region has the DNA TGCGCCAGCAGTGACACGGGGGGGAATTACAATGAGCAGTTCTTC.

The rearrangement links TRBV6-1 to TRBJ2-5; 8 bases map to TRBD1. The CDR3 contains 15 residues. V gave up 4 bases and J gave up 1 base; unmatched junction bases: 5. Germline V gene data show CDR1 as MNHNS and CDR2 as SASEGT. CDR3 sequence reads: CASSGRQGPQETQYF. CDR3 nucleotides: TGTGCCAGCAGTGGAAGACAGGGGCCCCAAGAGACCCAGTACTTC.

The rearrangement uses TRBV6-5 and TRBJ1-1; D remains ambiguous. Germline CDR1 is MNHEY and CDR2 is SVGAGI. V lost 2 bases, J lost 1 base, and 8 bases lay in between. There are 14 residues in the CDR3. Here the CDR3 reads CASSYTAANTEAFF. The CDR3 coding sequence is TGTGCCAGCAGTTACACAGCTGCGAACACTGAAGCTTTCTTT.

This chain connects TRBV18 to TRBJ1-1; possible D gene TRBD1, 6 bases. CDR1 and CDR2 from the germline V gene are KGHSH and LQKENI. The CDR3 runs to 16 residues. The V gene lost 6 bases and the J gene lost 0 bases, with 17 bases spanning the gap. DNA of the CDR3: TGTGCCAGCTCCCAGAAGACAGGAGACATGAACACTGAAGCTTTCTTT. It yields the protein CASSQKTGDMNTEAFF.

This clone has a single count. The V call is TRBV7-9, the J call TRBJ2-7; 12 bases are shared with TRBD2. CDR1 and CDR2 from the germline V gene are SEHNR and FQNEAQ (reference sequence). The CDR3 is made up of 15 amino acids. J gave up 7 bases and V 4 bases, and 8 bases lay outside the gene matches. CDR3 region: CASSSGLAGIREQYF. The CDR3 bases are TGTGCCAGCAGCTCCGGACTAGCGGGGATAAGAGAGCAGTACTTC.

The chain recombines TRBV4-1 with TRBJ2-3, with TRBD2 as a possible D gene (5 bases). The CDR3 is made up of 20 amino acids. Germline-derived CDR1 and CDR2 are MGHRA and YSYEKL. Deletions cut 0 bases from V and 0 bases from J, with 22 bases between. CDR3 sequence (DNA): TGCGCCAGCAGCCAAGATCTGGACCTATCCCGGGGTTCTAGCACAGATACGCAGTATTTT. Amino acid sequence: CASSQDLDLSRGSSTDTQYF.

The V call is TRBV7-2, the J call TRBJ2-2; perhaps TRBD1 as D (5 bases). Trimming cost V 5 bases and J 0 bases, with 10 bases left between them. Germline V gene data show CDR1 as SGHTA and CDR2 as FQGNSA. The CDR3 runs to 15 residues. CDR3 amino acids: CASSRQITNTGELFF. In nucleotides, the CDR3 is TGTGCCAGCAGCCGACAGATTACGAACACCGGGGAGCTGTTTTTT. The whole variable domain, filled in from reference TRBV7-2 and TRBJ2-2, reads GAGVSQSPSNKVTEKGKDVELRCDPISGHTALYWYRQSLGQGLEFLIYFQGNSAPDKSGLPSDRFSAERTGGSVSTLTIQRTQQEDSAVYLCASSRQITNTGELFFGEGSRLTVL.

The rearrangement uses TRBV27 and TRBJ2-1, with 9 positions matching TRBD2. Looked up from germline, CDR1 is MNHEY and CDR2 is SMNVEV (reference sequence). With 5 bases clipped from V and 10 bases from J, the junction kept 12 bases outside the gene matches. CDR3 size: 15 residues. The CDR3 DNA follows: TGTGCCAGCAGTCGACGACTAGCGGAGGACTTCGAGCAGTTCTTC. Its protein product is CASSRRLAEDFEQFF.

The rearrangement joins TRBV7-9 to TRBJ1-5; 8 bases map to TRBD1. This CDR3 is built from 15 residues. The germline V gene encodes CDR1 SEHNR and CDR2 FQNEAQ (reference sequence). With V trimmed by 5 bases and J by 2 bases, 5 bases remained unmatched. CDR3 amino acids: CASSPQGQGNQPQHF. CDR3 DNA: TGTGCCAGCAGCCCCCAGGGACAGGGCAATCAGCCCCAGCATTTT.

The chain couples TRBV4-1 to TRBJ2-7; 12 bases line up with TRBD1. V was clipped by 3 bases and J by 4 bases; unmatched bases: 4. Germline values: CDR1 MGHRA, CDR2 YSYEKL. The CDR3 runs to 15 residues. The chain's CDR3 is CASSHPGQGAYEQYF. The CDR3 region has the DNA TGCGCCAGCAGCCATCCGGGACAGGGGGCTTACGAGCAGTACTTC.